This TCR beta chain was identified during a study of cytomegalovirus exposure and HLA in healthy donors. V shed 2 bases and J 6 bases; nucleotides not matched to a gene: 6. The CDR3 spans 14 residues. Per the germline V gene, CDR1 is MGHRA and CDR2 is YSYEKL. PCR primers comprised 60 Vbeta and 13 Jbeta primers. Profiled with immunoSEQ multiplex PCR; TCRdb holds only in-frame clones, not every one. The table has approximately 170,000 clones, 60% to 80% seen once. This TCR was sampled from a male donor in good health and CMV-seronegative. Sequenced: PBMCs. The rearrangement links TRBV4-1 to TRBJ2-7; 8 nucleotides line up with TRBD1. CDR3 region: CASSQTGGSGEQYF. The CDR3, as DNA: TGCGCCAGCAGCCAAACAGGGGGTTCGGGCGAGCAGTACTTC.